What follows describes a single TCR beta chain. The sample belongs to a study of blood T cell repertoires in COVID-19. Study information: The samples span acute and convalescent COVID-19 from the United States, Italy and Spain.

The authors' processing: Amplification with reference gene primers provided the estimates of nucleated cell counts. The method was immunoSEQ multiplex PCR; TCRdb's version includes in-frame clones alone and lacks a portion of them. That table supplies the V and J calls and clone size; D and trimming were determined from the DNA. The sample has approximately 240,000 clones, roughly nine tenths seen once. The V segment lost 0 bases and the J segment 1 base; nucleotides outside the gene matches: 14. This CDR3 is 19 amino acids long. Germline V CDR1 and CDR2: SGHTA, FQGTGA. Sequencing was performed on peripheral blood. This TCR came from a woman between 18 and 29 years old who had recovered from COVID-19. This chain links TRBV7-3 with TRBJ1-1; TRBD1 matches at 7 bases. CDR3 DNA sequence: TGTGCCAGCAGCTTAACCCACTTGGCTTTGACAGGGAAGAACACTGAAGCTTTCTTT. Translated: CASSLTHLALTGKNTEAFF.